One and the same sample provided the 26 T cell receptor beta chains below, sequenced in a study of regulatory T cells in long-lasting Graves disease. According to the study, TCR beta libraries were built with iRepertoire HTBI primers and CDR3-region Arm-PCR. Via MiXCR, TCRdb re-called the multiplex PCR reads, giving one row per CDR3 protein. The sample holds more than 400,000 distinct CDR3 sequences, roughly 16% seen once. The time point denotes: newly diagnosed GD, antithyroid drugs for less than 3 months. Extracted RNA from PBMCs served as the source of the TCR library. These same data were also listed under a study on T cells in Graves' hyperthyroidism and ophthalmopathy.

The sample in question was peripheral blood mononuclear cells (PBMCs), obtained at new diagnosis, from a patient treated with antithyroid drugs. Receptors were obtained from a man aged 40-55 years with Graves disease.

This clonotype showed up many times. An end of the junction differs from the germline gene, which may be a read error. The chain has TRBV29-1 and TRBJ2-7; tentative D call: TRBD2 (5 bases). Per germline, CDR1 SQVTM and CDR2 ANQGSEA. The CDR3 has 13 amino acids. As DNA, the CDR3 is TGCAGCGTCGAAGGACTCGGATCCTACGAGCAGTACTTC. Residues: CSVEGLGSYEQYF.

This clonotype was detected ten times or more. The rearrangement links TRBV19 to TRBJ2-3; perhaps D is TRBD1 or TRBD2 (5 bases each). In germline, CDR1 is LNHDA, CDR2 SQIVND (reference sequence). This CDR3 is built from 15 residues. Between the trimmed V and J ends, which lost 6 bases and 0 bases, there was a span of 13 bases. CDR3: CASRVGGSSTDTQYF. For the CDR3, the DNA is TGTGCCAGTAGGGTTGGGGGTTCAAGCACAGATACGCAGTATTTT.

Comment on this clonotype: A read error is possible here, since a much larger clone lies one base away. The V call is TRBV28, the J call TRBJ2-3; no reliable D call. The germline CDR1 and CDR2 sequences are MDHEN and SYDVKM. The CDR3 extends over 15 amino acids. V was shortened by 4 bases and J by 0 bases, with 11 bases between the two germline ends. The CDR3 DNA follows: TGTGCCAGCAGTTCCCCTCCGCCTAGCACAGATACGCAGTATTTT. Translating gives CASSSPPPSTDTQYF.

This clonotype was seen at least ten times. The V gene is TRBV2, the J gene TRBJ2-7; 10 nucleotides align to TRBD2. The CDR3 extends over 12 amino acids. V shed 4 bases and J 7 bases; nucleotides not matched to a gene: 1. The germline V gene encodes CDR1 SNHLY and CDR2 FYNNEI. CDR3 nucleotide sequence: TGTGCCAGCAGTGTAGCGGGAGGTGAGCAGTACTTC. Its protein is CASSVAGGEQYF. Drawing the rest from reference TRBV2 and TRBJ2-7, the complete variable domain is EPEVTQTPSHQVTQMGQEVILRCVPISNHLYFYWYRQILGQKVEFLVSFYNNEISEKSEIFDDQFSVERPDGSNFTLKIRSTKLEDSAMYFCASSVAGGEQYFGPGTRLTVT.

This clonotype has just a few counts. V and J are TRBV5-1 and TRBJ2-2; tentatively, D is TRBD1 (6 bases). CDR1 is SGHRS and CDR2 is YFSETQ in the germline V gene. The CDR3 has 15 amino acids. Trimming left V 3 bases short and J 4 bases short, with 13 bases between. The CDR3 sequence is CASSYRDTGTGELFF. Here the CDR3 DNA reads TGCGCCAGCAGCTACCGGGACACCGGCACCGGGGAGCTGTTTTTT.

The gene calls are TRBV7-2 and TRBJ1-1; TRBD1 matches 8 bases. Germline V gene sequence: CDR1 SGHTA, CDR2 FQGNSA. Trimming at V came to 0 bases and at J to 1 base, leaving 4 bases not matched to a gene. This CDR3 spans 16 amino acids. The chain's CDR3 is CASSLAHRGGNTEAFF. The CDR3 DNA reads TGTGCCAGCAGCTTAGCCCACAGGGGGGGGAACACTGAAGCTTTCTTT.

J is TRBJ1-6 and V is TRBV2, with D possibly TRBD1 on 5 matching bases. Trimming removed 7 bases at V and 5 bases at J, with 15 bases between. Germline assignment: CDR1 SNHLY and CDR2 FYNNEI. The CDR3 spans 15 residues. The CDR3 loop reads CASIPGRGHNSPLHF. Written as DNA, the CDR3 is TGTGCCAGCATCCCCGGAAGGGGACATAATTCACCCCTCCACTTT.

This clonotype was counted at least ten times. The genes are TRBV12-5 and TRBJ2-7, with 7 bases lining up with TRBD1. Germline trimming cut 6 bases from V and 6 bases from J; bases unmatched to any gene: 11. Germline V gene lookup returns CDR1 LGHNT and CDR2 FRNRAP. The CDR3 has 14 amino acids. DNA of the CDR3: TGTGCTAGTGGACGAGGGGGCCAAATCTCCGAGCAGTACTTC. As protein: CASGRGGQISEQYF.

The gene calls are TRBV20-1 and TRBJ2-7; TRBD1 matches at 8 bases. This CDR3 is 12 amino acids long. The germline V gene has CDR1 DFQATT and CDR2 SNEGSKA (reference sequence). Losses at the gene ends were 6 bases for V and 3 bases for J; bases not matched to a gene: 4. DNA of the CDR3: TGCAGTGCCACAGACAGGGGCTACGAGCAGTACTTC. Translating gives CSATDRGYEQYF.

This clonotype has only a few counts. The chain has TRBV5-1 and TRBJ2-2, with D perhaps matching TRBD1 (8 bases). The CDR3 consists of 17 residues. Germline CDR1 SGHRS, CDR2 YFSETQ. Between the trimmed V and J ends, which lost 5 bases and 0 bases, there was a span of 17 bases. CDR3 amino acids: CASSPDRGLSNTGELFF. The CDR3 bases are TGCGCCAGCAGTCCTGACAGGGGACTATCGAACACCGGGGAGCTGTTTTTT.

In regard to this clonotype: Its ends do not fully match the called genes, so a read error is possible. The V gene is TRBV7-3, the J gene TRBJ2-3; 10 bases are shared with TRBD2. This CDR3 is 14 amino acids long. Germline CDR1 is SGHTA and CDR2 is FQGTGA. CDR3 bases: TGTGCCGGCAGCTTGGGACTAGCGATAGATACGCAGTATTTT. Translation: CAGSLGLAIDTQYF.

This clonotype occurred many times. The chain links TRBV28 to TRBJ1-2; no clear D. Germline V gene lookup returns CDR1 MDHEN and CDR2 SYDVKM. Trimming removed 3 bases at V and 2 bases at J, with 10 bases between. The length of the CDR3 is 14 residues. CDR3 DNA sequence: TGTGCCAGCAGTTTGGCAGGACCAAACTATGGCTACACCTTC. Encoded protein: CASSLAGPNYGYTF.

This clonotype has at least ten counts. The J gene is TRBJ1-1, the V gene TRBV9, with 10 bases matching TRBD1. The CDR3 length is 17 residues. Germline CDR1 reads SGDLS; CDR2 reads YYNGEE. The ends lost 0 bases at V and 2 bases at J; junction bases unmatched: 7. The CDR3 coding sequence is TGTGCCAGCAGCGTAGCGGGACAGGGGTTGTTCAACACTGAAGCTTTCTTT. It translates to CASSVAGQGLFNTEAFF.

This clonotype showed up many times. V gene TRBV24-1 combines with J gene TRBJ2-1; D might be TRBD1 (6 bases). V was shortened by 4 bases and J by 10 bases, with 10 bases between the two germline ends. The V gene's germline CDR1 is KGHDR and CDR2 SFDVKD. The CDR3 is made up of 12 amino acids. Here the CDR3 reads CATSDRDREQFF. The DNA for the CDR3 is TGTGCCACCAGTGACCGTGACAGGGAGCAGTTCTTC.

Ten or more counts support this clonotype. The V gene is TRBV2, the J gene TRBJ1-1; a possible D gene is TRBD1 (5 bases). The V end was cut by 7 bases, the J end by 6 bases, with 18 bases between. Germline values: CDR1 SNHLY, CDR2 FYNNEI. The CDR3 extends over 14 amino acids. CDR3 sequence (DNA): TGTGCCAGCAAGCCGGGGCAGGACGGCGCTGAAGCTTTCTTT. This codes for CASKPGQDGAEAFF.

The V and J genes are TRBV10-3 and TRBJ1-3; unclear D gene. This CDR3 comprises 15 residues. Germline lookup yields CDR1 ENHRY and CDR2 SYGVKD. V lost 0 bases to trimming and J lost 2 bases, with 8 bases between them. DNA for the CDR3: TGTGCCATCAGTGAGTCCTTGAGGCCTGGAAACACCATATATTTT. It yields the protein CAISESLRPGNTIYF.

This chain connects TRBV9 to TRBJ2-7, with TRBD2 matching 8 bases. The germline V gene encodes CDR1 SGDLS and CDR2 YYNGEE. The V gene end was trimmed by 1 base and the J gene end by 6 bases; junction bases not matched to a gene: 6. CDR3 size: 14 residues. The CDR3 spells CASSVQAGASEQYF. The CDR3 DNA sequence: TGTGCCAGCAGCGTACAAGCGGGAGCATCCGAGCAGTACTTC.

On this clonotype itself: This may be a read error, as it is one base from a much larger clone. The chain is built from TRBV28 and TRBJ1-2; D is uncertain. CDR1 is MDHEN, CDR2 SYDVKM, per germline. Trimming removed 8 bases at V and 7 bases at J, with 14 bases between. CDR3 size: 12 residues. CDR3 in amino acids: CASCPRGSGYTF. The DNA of the CDR3 is TGTGCCAGCTGTCCCCGGGGTTCTGGCTACACCTTC.

This clonotype was found many times. This chain connects TRBV5-1 to TRBJ1-1; 7 bases line up with TRBD1. V trimming: 0 bases; J trimming: 5 bases; junction bases outside the gene matches: 7. Germline CDR1 is SGHRS and CDR2 is YFSETQ. There are 15 residues in the CDR3. DNA of the CDR3: TGCGCCAGCAGCTTGGCCAGGGGGGGGAGAACTGAAGCTTTCTTT. As protein: CASSLARGGRTEAFF.

V gene TRBV30 combines with J gene TRBJ2-7; TRBD1 aligns across 10 bases. The CDR3 is made up of 13 amino acids. The junction had 5 bases not matched to a gene; V was cut back by 3 bases and J by 6 bases. Germline V gene sequence: CDR1 GTSNPN, CDR2 SVGIG (reference sequence). For the CDR3, the DNA is TGTGCCTGGAGCGCCGGGACAGGGGTCGAGCAGTACTTC. It is translated as CAWSAGTGVEQYF.

This clonotype was picked up a small number of times. V gene TRBV9 combines with J gene TRBJ2-6; D uncertain. Trimming took 2 bases from V and 4 from J, leaving 4 bases between them. The CDR3 covers 13 residues. In germline, CDR1 is SGDLS, CDR2 YYNGEE. In nucleotides, the CDR3 is TGTGCCAGCAGCGTTGAGGGGGCCAACGTCCTGACTTTC. Translating it yields CASSVEGANVLTF.

This clonotype came up many times. The rearrangement uses TRBV20-1 and TRBJ1-5; 7 nucleotides align to TRBD1. Trimming took 8 bases from V and 3 from J; bases not matched to a gene: 10. CDR1 DFQATT and CDR2 SNEGSKA come from the germline V gene (reference sequence). The CDR3 has 14 amino acids. This CDR3 reads CSSRAGGNNQPQHF. For the CDR3, the DNA is TGCAGTTCGAGGGCAGGGGGTAACAATCAGCCCCAGCATTTT.

This clonotype showed up many times. This chain connects TRBV20-1 to TRBJ2-1; the match to TRBD2 covers 13 bases. The length of the CDR3 is 13 residues. Looked up from germline, CDR1 is DFQATT and CDR2 is SNEGSKA (reference sequence). CDR3 bases: TGCAGCCCGACTAGCGGGAGGTTCAATGAGCAGTTCTTC. Its protein product is CSPTSGRFNEQFF.

A word on this clonotype: This may stem from a read error, because a much larger clone lies one nucleotide away. DNA for the CDR3: TGTGCCAGCAGTTACTCGACCATCTCTATGCTAGCGGGGATCGGAGGGACCCAGTACTTC. Residues: CASSYSTISMLAGIGGTQYF. The chain has TRBV6-5 and TRBJ2-5; 9 bases are shared with TRBD2. V gave up 0 bases and J gave up 7 bases; unmatched junction bases: 21. Germline CDR1 and CDR2: MNHEY and SVGAGI. The CDR3 is made up of 20 amino acids.

This clonotype was detected a few times. The rearrangement joins TRBV5-6 to TRBJ1-5; no clear D. Germline-derived CDR1 and CDR2 are SGHDT and YYEEEE. V gave up 1 base and J gave up 4 bases, with 6 bases separating them. This CDR3 has 13 amino acids. The DNA for the CDR3 is TGTGCCAGCAGCTTGCAAGCGAATCAGCCCCAGCATTTT. Its translation is CASSLQANQPQHF.

V gene TRBV5-5 combines with J gene TRBJ1-6, with D possibly TRBD1 on 6 matching bases. The germline V gene has CDR1 SGHKS and CDR2 YYEKEE (reference sequence). V gave up 0 bases and J gave up 6 bases, with 10 bases separating them. This CDR3 comprises 15 residues. The CDR3 region has the DNA TGTGCCAGCAGCTTGGTGGCCAGGGGTAATTCACCCCTCCACTTT. Translated: CASSLVARGNSPLHF.